The source of this T cell receptor (beta chain) is a study of blood T cell repertoires in COVID-19. Per the authors' pipeline: The assay estimated nucleated cells by amplifying reference gene primers. Using immunoSEQ multiplex PCR, the repertoire was profiled, and TCRdb retains in-frame clones only, with some absent. V, J and clone size are taken as reported in that table, and D and trimming were inferred from the DNA itself. The sample records some 250,000 clones, around 86% being singletons. This CDR3 is 17 amino acids long. This clonotype was obtained from a man aged 25-45 years who had recovered from COVID-19. J is TRBJ1-1 and V is TRBV7-5; TRBD1 is the table's D call, not checked against the DNA. TRBV7-5 is flagged as a pseudogene. The sequencing sample was made of peripheral blood. The CDR3 coding sequence is TGTGCCAGAAGAAAACCGGCGGCAGGGGAAAGGAACACTGAAGCTTTCTTT. Protein sequence: CARRKPAAGERNTEAFF.